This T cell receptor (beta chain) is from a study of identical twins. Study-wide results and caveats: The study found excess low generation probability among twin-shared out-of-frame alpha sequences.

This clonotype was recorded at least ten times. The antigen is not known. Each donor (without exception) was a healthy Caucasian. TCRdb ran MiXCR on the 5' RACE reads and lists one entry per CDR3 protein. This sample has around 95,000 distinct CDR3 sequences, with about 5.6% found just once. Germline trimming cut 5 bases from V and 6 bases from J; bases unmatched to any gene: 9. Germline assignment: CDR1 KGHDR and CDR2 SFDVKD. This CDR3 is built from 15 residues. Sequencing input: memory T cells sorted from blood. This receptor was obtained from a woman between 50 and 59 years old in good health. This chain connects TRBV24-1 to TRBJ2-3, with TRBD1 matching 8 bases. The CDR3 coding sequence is TGTGCCACCAGTGTTACCGGGACAGGAGTGGATACGCAGTATTTT. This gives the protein CATSVTGTGVDTQYF.